The T cell receptor beta chain under discussion was sequenced for a study of T cell repertoires in cytomegalovirus infection. TCRdb re-analysed the reads in MiXCR, keeping a single row per CDR3 protein. The sample shows around 530,000 distinct CDR3 sequences, around a quarter of them seen only once. CDR1 is DFQATT and CDR2 is SNEGSKA in the germline V gene (reference sequence). The CDR3 extends over 17 amino acids. The sequenced material came from PBMCs. This sequence originates from a human donor in good health (CMV status not recorded). Some clones in this sample may be carry-over from other donors' samples. This chain links TRBV20-1 with TRBJ2-3, with D possibly called TRBD1 or TRBD2 (5 bases each). CDR3 coding DNA: TGCAGCTACACTGGCCTCCGAGGGGCCACTAGCACAGATACGCAGTATTTT. Residues: CSYTGLRGATSTDTQYF.